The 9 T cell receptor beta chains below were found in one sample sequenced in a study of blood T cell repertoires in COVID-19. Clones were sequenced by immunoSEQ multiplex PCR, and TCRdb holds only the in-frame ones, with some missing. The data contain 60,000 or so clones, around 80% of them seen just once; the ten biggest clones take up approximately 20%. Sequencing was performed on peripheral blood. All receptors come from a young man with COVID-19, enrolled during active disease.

The CDR3 spells CASSQALGQGTGNTIYF. DNA of the CDR3: TGCGCCAGCAGCCAAGCTCTAGGACAGGGGACTGGAAACACCATATATTTT. The V call is TRBV4-1, the J call TRBJ1-3; 9 bases map to TRBD1. This CDR3 region has 17 residues. V lost 1 base and J lost 2; bases outside the gene matches: 6. From germline, CDR1 is MGHRA and CDR2 YSYEKL.

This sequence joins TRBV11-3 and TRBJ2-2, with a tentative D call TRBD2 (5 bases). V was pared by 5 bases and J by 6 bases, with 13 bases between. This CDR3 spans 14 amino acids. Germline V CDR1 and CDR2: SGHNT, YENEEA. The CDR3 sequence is CASSARPGAGELFF. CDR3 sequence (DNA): TGTGCCAGCAGCGCCCGTCCCGGGGCCGGGGAGCTGTTTTTT.

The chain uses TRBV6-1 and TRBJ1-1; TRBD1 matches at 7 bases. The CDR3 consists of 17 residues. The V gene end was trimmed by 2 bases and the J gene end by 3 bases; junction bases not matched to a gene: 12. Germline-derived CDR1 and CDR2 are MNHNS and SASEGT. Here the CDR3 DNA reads TGTGCCAGCAGTGAATCCGCGTTCAGGGGGGCGGACACTGAAGCTTTCTTT. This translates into CASSESAFRGADTEAFF.

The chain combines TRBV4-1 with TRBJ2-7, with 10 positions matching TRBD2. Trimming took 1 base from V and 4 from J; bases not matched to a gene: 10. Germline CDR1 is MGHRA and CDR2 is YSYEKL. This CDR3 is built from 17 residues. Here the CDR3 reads CASSQAPLAGAGYEQYF. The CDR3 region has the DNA TGCGCCAGCAGCCAAGCCCCCCTAGCGGGGGCTGGGTACGAGCAGTACTTC.

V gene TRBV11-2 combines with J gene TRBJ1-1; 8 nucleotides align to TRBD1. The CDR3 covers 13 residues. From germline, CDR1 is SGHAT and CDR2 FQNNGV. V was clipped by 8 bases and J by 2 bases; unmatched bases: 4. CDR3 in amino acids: CASGTGPNTEAFF. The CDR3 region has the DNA TGTGCCAGCGGGACAGGACCAAACACTGAAGCTTTCTTT.

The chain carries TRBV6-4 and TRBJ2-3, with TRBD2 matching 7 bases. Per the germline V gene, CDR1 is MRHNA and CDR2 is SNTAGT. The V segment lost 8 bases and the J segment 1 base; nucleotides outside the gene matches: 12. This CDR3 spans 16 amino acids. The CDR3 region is CASPYRGEGCTDTQYF. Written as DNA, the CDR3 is TGTGCCAGCCCCTATCGGGGGGAGGGTTGCACAGATACGCAGTATTTT.

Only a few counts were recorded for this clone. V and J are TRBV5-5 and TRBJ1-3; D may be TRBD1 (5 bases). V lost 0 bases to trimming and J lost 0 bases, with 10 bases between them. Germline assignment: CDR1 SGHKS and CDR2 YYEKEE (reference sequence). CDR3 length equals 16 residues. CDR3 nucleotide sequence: TGTGCCAGCAGCTTGGGGATAGGGGCCTCTGGAAACACCATATATTTT. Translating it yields CASSLGIGASGNTIYF.

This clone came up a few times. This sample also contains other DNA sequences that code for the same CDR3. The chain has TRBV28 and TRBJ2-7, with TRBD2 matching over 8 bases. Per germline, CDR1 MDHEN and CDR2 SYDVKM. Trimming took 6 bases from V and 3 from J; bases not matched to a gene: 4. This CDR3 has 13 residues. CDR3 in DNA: TGTGCCAGCAGCCCGGGGGGGGTCTACGAGCAGTACTTC. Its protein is CASSPGGVYEQYF. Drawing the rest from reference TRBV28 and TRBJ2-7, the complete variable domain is DVKVTQSSRYLVKRTGEKVFLECVQDMDHENMFWYRQDPGLGLRLIYFSYDVKMKEKGDIPEGYSVSREKKERFSLILESASTNQTSMYLCASSPGGVYEQYFGPGTRLTVT.

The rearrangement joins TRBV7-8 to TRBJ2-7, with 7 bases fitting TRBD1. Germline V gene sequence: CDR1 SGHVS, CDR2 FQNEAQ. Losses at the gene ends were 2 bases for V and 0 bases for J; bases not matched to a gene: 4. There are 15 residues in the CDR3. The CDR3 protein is CASSLIGTASYEQYF. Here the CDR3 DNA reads TGTGCCAGCAGCTTAATTGGGACAGCCTCCTACGAGCAGTACTTC.